This entry is about one T cell receptor (beta chain). The target antigen is unknown. One junction end disagrees with the germline gene, perhaps due to a read error. The data originate from a study of cytomegalovirus exposure and HLA in healthy donors. Germline V gene sequence: CDR1 SSHAT, CDR2 FNYEAQ (reference sequence). The CDR3 is 14 residues long. Study observations and caveats: Confirmation was obtained in vitro that a few CMV-associated chains are specific for CMV antigens. Per a prior analysis, the majority of TCR beta V segments were productive roughly 90% or roughly 30% of the time.

PCR used 60 Vbeta primers and 13 Jbeta primers. TCRdb keeps only in-frame clones here, not all; method: immunoSEQ multiplex PCR. Of 63,000 or so clones listed, around 73% are singletons. V usage is TRBV7-7 and J usage is TRBJ2-5; D uncertain. The clonotype was recovered from a man aged 45-60 years in good health and CMV-seronegative. What was sequenced was PBMCs. The CDR3 reads CASSLGALMETQYF. Written as DNA, the CDR3 is TGTGCTAGCAGCTTGGGCGCGTTGATGGAGACCCAGTACTTC. The full variable domain, with the rest looked up from reference TRBV7-7 and TRBJ2-5, is GAGVSQSPRYKVTKRGQDVTLRCDPISSHATLYWYQQALGQGPEFLTYFNYEAQPDKSGLPSDRFSAERPEGSISTLTIQRTEQRDSAMYRCASSLGALMETQYFGPGTRLLVL.